Sequencing of this TCR beta chain was carried out in a study of T cell responses to AZD1222 COVID-19 vaccine. Measured with immunoSEQ multiplex PCR; TCRdb has only the in-frame clones, and not every one. This sample has approximately 170,000 clones, with around 88% found just once. The CDR3 is 15 residues long. Germline V gene sequence: CDR1 ENHRY, CDR2 SYGVKD. The V and J ends lost 4 bases and 6 bases, in that order; junction bases with no gene match: 5. The V and J genes are TRBV10-3 and TRBJ1-4, with 10 bases that match TRBD1. The TCR sequence derives from an adult who received the AZD1222 COVID-19 vaccine. The sample in question was peripheral blood, obtained 28 days after the second AZD1222 dose. The CDR3 here is CAISVTGGADEKLFF. DNA of the CDR3: TGTGCCATCAGTGTGACAGGGGGCGCGGATGAAAAACTGTTTTTT.